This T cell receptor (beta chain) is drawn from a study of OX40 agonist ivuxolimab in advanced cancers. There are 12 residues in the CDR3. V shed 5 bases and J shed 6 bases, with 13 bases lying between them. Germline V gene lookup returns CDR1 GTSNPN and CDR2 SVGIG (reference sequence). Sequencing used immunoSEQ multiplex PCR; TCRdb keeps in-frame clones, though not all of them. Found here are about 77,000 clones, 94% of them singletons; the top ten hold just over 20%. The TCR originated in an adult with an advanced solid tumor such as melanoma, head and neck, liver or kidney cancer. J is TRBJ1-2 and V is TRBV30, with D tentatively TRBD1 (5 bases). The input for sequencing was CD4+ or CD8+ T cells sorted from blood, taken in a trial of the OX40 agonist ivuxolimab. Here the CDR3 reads CAWQGPFDGYTF. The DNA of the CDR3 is TGTGCCTGGCAGGGCCCCTTTGATGGCTACACCTTC.